What follows is one TCR beta chain and its context. The sample belongs to a study of shared clonotypes between healthy human individuals. The CDR3 contains 14 residues. Per the germline V gene, CDR1 is SGHVS and CDR2 is FNYEAQ. Trimming removed 3 bases at V and 4 bases at J, with 11 bases between. TCRdb's table, derived via immunoSEQ multiplex PCR, lists solely in-frame clones and lacks some. The sample lists about 470,000 clones; about four fifths were seen once. Sequencing was carried out using PBMCs. The sequence derives from a woman in her thirties or forties in good health. Some clones in this sample may be carry-over from other donors' samples. The rearrangement uses TRBV7-6 and TRBJ2-3; D possibly matches TRBD1 or TRBD2 (5 bases each). The CDR3 nucleotides read TGTGCCAGCAGCTTGGGGGAGTCCTCAGATACGCAGTATTTT. It codes for CASSLGESSDTQYF. Full variable domain (missing parts from reference TRBV7-6 and TRBJ2-3): GAGVSQSPRYKVTKRGQDVALRCDPISGHVSLYWYRQALGQGPEFLTYFNYEAQQDKSGLPNDRFSAERPEGSISTLTIQRTEQRDSAMYRCASSLGESSDTQYFGPGTRLTVL.